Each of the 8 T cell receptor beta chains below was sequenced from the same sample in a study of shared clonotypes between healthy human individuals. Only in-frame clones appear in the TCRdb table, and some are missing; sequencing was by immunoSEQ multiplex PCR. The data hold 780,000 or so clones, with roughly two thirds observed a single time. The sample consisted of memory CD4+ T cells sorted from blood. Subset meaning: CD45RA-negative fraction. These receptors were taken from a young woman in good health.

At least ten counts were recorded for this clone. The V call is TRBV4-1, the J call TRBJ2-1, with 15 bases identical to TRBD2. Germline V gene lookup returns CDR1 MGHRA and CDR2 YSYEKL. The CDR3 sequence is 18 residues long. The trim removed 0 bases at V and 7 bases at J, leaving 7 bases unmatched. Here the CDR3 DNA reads TGCGCCAGCAGCCAAGAGGGACTAGCGGGAGGTTTTGTGAATGAGCAGTTCTTC. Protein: CASSQEGLAGGFVNEQFF.

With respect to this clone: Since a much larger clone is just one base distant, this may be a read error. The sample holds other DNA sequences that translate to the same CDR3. The CDR3 sequence: CASSPTGHVDGYTF. The CDR3 nucleotides read TGTGCTAGCAGCCCGACAGGGCATGTCGACGGCTACACCTTC. This chain joins TRBV6-4 and TRBJ1-2; 7 bases align to TRBD1. This CDR3 has 14 residues. Germline CDR1 MRHNA, CDR2 SNTAGT.

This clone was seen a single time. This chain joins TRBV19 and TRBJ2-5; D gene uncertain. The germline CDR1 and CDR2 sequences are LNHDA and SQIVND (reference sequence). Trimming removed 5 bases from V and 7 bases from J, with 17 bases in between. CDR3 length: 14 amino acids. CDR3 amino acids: CASSSGPQVGTQYF. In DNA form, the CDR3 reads TGTGCCAGTAGTTCAGGACCCCAGGTCGGGACCCAGTACTTC.

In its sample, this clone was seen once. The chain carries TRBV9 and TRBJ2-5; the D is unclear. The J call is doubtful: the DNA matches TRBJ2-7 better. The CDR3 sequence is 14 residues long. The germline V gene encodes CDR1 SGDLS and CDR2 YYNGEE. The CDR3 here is CASSVDPDDYEQYF. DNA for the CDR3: TGTGCCAGCAGCGTAGATCCAGATGACTACGAGCAGTACTTC.

The CDR3 sequence: CASSLTSDSPGTF. The CDR3 nucleotides read TGTGCCAGCAGCCTCACGTCGGACAGCCCTGGCACCTTC. The chain couples TRBV11-2 to TRBJ1-2, with D maybe TRBD1 (6 bases). Trimming cost V 5 bases and J 13 bases, with 20 bases left between them. The CDR3 has 13 amino acids. In germline, CDR1 is SGHAT, CDR2 FQNNGV.

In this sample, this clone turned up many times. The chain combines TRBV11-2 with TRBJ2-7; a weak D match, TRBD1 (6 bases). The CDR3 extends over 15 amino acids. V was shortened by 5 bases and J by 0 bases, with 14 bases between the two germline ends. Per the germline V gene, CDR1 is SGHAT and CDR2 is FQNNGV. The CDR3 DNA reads TGTGCCAGCAGCCAGGGGAAGCGTAACTCCTACGAGCAGTACTTC. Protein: CASSQGKRNSYEQYF.

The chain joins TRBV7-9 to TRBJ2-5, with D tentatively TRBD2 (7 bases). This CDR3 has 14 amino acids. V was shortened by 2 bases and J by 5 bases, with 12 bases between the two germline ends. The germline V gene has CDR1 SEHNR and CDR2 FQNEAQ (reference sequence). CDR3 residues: CASSLRTRGETQYF. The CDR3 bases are TGTGCCAGCAGCTTAAGGACTAGGGGGGAGACCCAGTACTTC.

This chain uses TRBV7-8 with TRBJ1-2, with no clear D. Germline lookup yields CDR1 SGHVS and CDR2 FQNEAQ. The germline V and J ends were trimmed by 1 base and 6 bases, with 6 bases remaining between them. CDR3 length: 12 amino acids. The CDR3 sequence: CASSLGPDGYTF. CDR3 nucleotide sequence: TGTGCCAGCAGCTTAGGTCCCGATGGCTACACCTTC.